One T cell receptor beta chain is described in this entry. Antigen unknown. This sample stems from a study of CD4 T cells in relation to SARS-CoV-2 and coronaviruses. Study-wide findings and caveats: This crossreactivity analysis covered spike protein alone, no other viral proteins.

Only in-frame clones appear in the TCRdb table, and some are missing; sequencing was by immunoSEQ multiplex PCR. The profile covers 35,000 to 45,000 clones, with more than 75% appearing a single time and about a tenth taken by the ten largest. Naive and memory CD4+ T cells came from enriched cryopreserved PBMCs. The receptor's source is an adult with COVID-19. The specimen sequenced was memory CD4+ T cells from PBMCs.

The chain's CDR3 is CASSLTGTRNTGELFF. As DNA, the CDR3 is TGTGCCAGCAGTTTGACGGGGACAAGGAACACCGGGGAGCTGTTTTTT. V usage is TRBV5-5 and J usage is TRBJ2-2; D is possibly TRBD1 (6 bases). The CDR3 spans 16 residues. The V end was cut by 5 bases, the J end by 1 base, with 15 bases between. Germline-derived CDR1 and CDR2 are SGHKS and YYEKEE (reference sequence).